The 17 T cell receptor beta chains reported below all come from one sample, sequenced in a study of follicular helper T cells after annual influenza vaccination. The protocol was immunoSEQ multiplex PCR, while the TCRdb copy is restricted to in-frame clones and leaves out a portion. The sample includes about 12,000 clones, about 80% of them seen just once. The time point here: 2015-2016 season, pre-vaccination. The sample was CXCR5+ CD38- circulating T follicular helper cells from blood, taken on the day of influenza vaccination. The subset here: circulating Tfh, non-naive CD4+CXCR5+PD-1+ (ICOS+CD38+ or ICOS-CD38-). These receptors originate from an adult who received the influenza vaccine.

The chain employs TRBV9 and TRBJ1-5; D not resolved. There are 13 residues in the CDR3. Germline V CDR1 and CDR2: SGDLS, YYNGEE. With 4 bases removed from V and 0 bases from J, the gap between germline ends came to 5 bases. The CDR3 loop reads CASSRTSNQPQHF. CDR3 DNA: TGTGCCAGCAGCAGGACTAGCAATCAGCCCCAGCATTTT.

This sequence joins TRBV11-3 and TRBJ2-1; 11 nucleotides align to TRBD2. There are 16 residues in the CDR3. Unmatched junction bases numbered 1, after V lost 1 base and J lost 2 bases. CDR1 and CDR2 from the germline V gene are SGHNT and YENEEA. Here the CDR3 DNA reads TGTGCCAGCAGCTTAGGTAGCGGGGGGGCCTACAATGAGCAGTTCTTC. Encoded protein: CASSLGSGGAYNEQFF. The full variable domain, with the rest looked up from reference TRBV11-3 and TRBJ2-1, is EAGVVQSPRYKIIEKKQPVAFWCNPISGHNTLYWYLQNLGQGPELLIRYENEEAVDDSQLPKDRFSAERLKGVDSTLKIQPAELGDSAVYLCASSLGSGGAYNEQFFGPGTRLTVL.

The J gene is TRBJ1-6, the V gene TRBV30; D not resolved. CDR1 is GTSNPN, CDR2 SVGIG, per germline (reference sequence). The CDR3 length is 14 residues. The germline V and J ends were trimmed by 0 bases and 8 bases, with 11 bases remaining between them. CDR3 loop: CAWSVSPGDSPLHF. Written as DNA, the CDR3 is TGTGCCTGGAGTGTATCTCCCGGGGATTCACCCCTCCACTTT.

This chain joins TRBV4-1 and TRBJ2-2; D call uncertain. This CDR3 spans 15 amino acids. CDR1 and CDR2 from the germline V gene are MGHRA and YSYEKL. Trimming stripped 0 bases from V and 5 bases from J, with 10 bases between. The CDR3 coding sequence is TGCGCCAGCAGCCAAGATCTGACCCTAACCGGGGAGCTGTTTTTT. Its translation is CASSQDLTLTGELFF.

The rearrangement uses TRBV29-1 and TRBJ2-1, with 10 nucleotides matching TRBD1. The CDR3 covers 13 residues. V was clipped by 6 bases and J by 5 bases; unmatched bases: 4. The germline V gene encodes CDR1 SQVTM and CDR2 ANQGSEA. CDR3 in amino acids: CSVGQGTDNEQFF. The CDR3 DNA reads TGCAGCGTGGGACAGGGGACCGACAATGAGCAGTTCTTC.

The V and J genes are TRBV28 and TRBJ2-5, with D unclear. Germline V lookup: CDR1 MDHEN, CDR2 SYDVKM. CDR3 length equals 10 residues. V lost 6 bases and J 4 bases, leaving 3 bases between the germline ends. Here the CDR3 DNA reads TGTGCCAGCAGCAGAGAGACCCAGTACTTC. It translates to CASSRETQYF.

This clone was detected only a few times. The rearrangement joins TRBV7-8 to TRBJ1-5; D uncertain. The CDR3 is 14 residues long. The germline V gene encodes CDR1 SGHVS and CDR2 FQNEAQ. Trimming removed 8 bases from V and 5 bases from J, with 16 bases in between. Here the CDR3 DNA reads TGTGCCAGCTGGTTTGTTAGTGACTATCAGCCCCAGCATTTT. Its protein is CASWFVSDYQPQHF.

The chain carries TRBV6-5 and TRBJ1-1; 7 bases map to TRBD1. CDR3 length: 14 amino acids. Germline loops: CDR1 MNHEY, CDR2 SVGAGI. The trim removed 6 bases at V and 4 bases at J, leaving 8 bases unmatched. The CDR3 loop reads CASSRGTVGTEAFF. The CDR3 coding sequence is TGTGCCAGCAGCAGAGGGACAGTCGGCACTGAAGCTTTCTTT.

The rearrangement links TRBV19 to TRBJ2-1; weak D call: TRBD2 (6 bases). V lost 2 bases to trimming and J lost 8 bases, with 13 bases between them. CDR3 length equals 14 residues. The V gene's germline CDR1 is LNHDA and CDR2 SQIVND (reference sequence). CDR3 sequence reads: CASSISLANDEQFF. The CDR3 bases are TGTGCCAGTAGTATAAGTCTAGCGAACGATGAGCAGTTCTTC.

The CDR3 sequence: CASSKPGQSSYEQYF. CDR3 coding DNA: TGTGCCAGTTCAAAACCGGGACAGAGCTCCTACGAGCAGTACTTC. This chain joins TRBV6-1 and TRBJ2-7, with 7 bases that match TRBD1. The germline gives CDR1 MNHNS, CDR2 SASEGT. CDR3 length equals 15 residues. Germline trimming cut 9 bases from V and 0 bases from J; bases unmatched to any gene: 11.

The rearrangement uses TRBV7-9 and TRBJ1-6; TRBD1 matches at 8 bases. The germline gives CDR1 SEHNR, CDR2 FQNEAQ (reference sequence). V gave up 5 bases and J gave up 7 bases; unmatched junction bases: 4. The CDR3 has 14 amino acids. Written as DNA, the CDR3 is TGTGCCAGCAGCACGGGACAGGCCAATTCACCCCTCCACTTT. It translates to CASSTGQANSPLHF.

The chain's CDR3 is CASSPTAQGYEQYF. The CDR3 nucleotides are TGTGCCAGCAGCCCCACGGCACAGGGCTACGAGCAGTACTTC. The rearrangement joins TRBV11-2 to TRBJ2-7; tentatively, D is TRBD1 (6 bases). The V gene lost 5 bases and the J gene lost 3 bases, with 14 bases spanning the gap. In germline, CDR1 is SGHAT, CDR2 FQNNGV. The CDR3 loop spans 14 amino acids.

The chain recombines TRBV7-9 with TRBJ1-2; D not certain. The CDR3 is 12 amino acids. Looked up from germline, CDR1 is SEHNR and CDR2 is FQNEAQ (reference sequence). Trimming took off 3 bases at V and 8 bases at J, with 10 bases between the two ends. For the CDR3, the DNA is TGTGCCAGCAGCTTCCAGCCCCGGGGCTACACCTTC. This codes for CASSFQPRGYTF.

This chain links TRBV6-1 with TRBJ2-5, with a weak D call TRBD1 (6 bases). Germline V gives CDR1 MNHNS, CDR2 SASEGT. The CDR3 consists of 14 residues. Trimming left V 5 bases short and J 1 base short, with 11 bases between. CDR3 amino acids: CASSLWTAQETQYF. Here the CDR3 DNA reads TGTGCCAGCAGTCTCTGGACAGCCCAAGAGACCCAGTACTTC.

V is TRBV7-9 and J is TRBJ2-2; the D is unclear. V lost 0 bases to trimming and J lost 4 bases, with 6 bases between them. Per the germline V gene, CDR1 is SEHNR and CDR2 is FQNEAQ (reference sequence). The CDR3 is 14 amino acids. This chain's CDR3 is CASSLALGTGELFF. The CDR3 DNA is TGTGCCAGCAGCTTAGCGCTTGGCACCGGGGAGCTGTTTTTT. Combining the CDR3 with reference TRBV7-9 and TRBJ2-2 gives the whole variable domain DTGVSQNPRHKITKRGQNVTFRCDPISEHNRLYWYRQTLGQGPEFLTYFQNEAQLEKSRLLSDRFSAERPKGSFSTLEIQRTEQGDSAMYLCASSLALGTGELFFGEGSRLTVL.

The chain joins TRBV5-6 to TRBJ2-1, with 7 bases that match TRBD1. The germline gives CDR1 SGHDT, CDR2 YYEEEE. V was clipped by 0 bases and J by 4 bases; unmatched bases: 13. The CDR3 sequence is 18 residues long. The CDR3 is CASSLARPGQRGYNEQFF. The CDR3 DNA is TGTGCCAGCAGCTTGGCTCGACCGGGACAGAGAGGATACAATGAGCAGTTCTTC.

This clone has just a few counts. This sequence joins TRBV15 and TRBJ1-6; D perhaps matches TRBD1 (5 bases). This CDR3 contains 14 residues. The V gene lost 3 bases and the J gene lost 8 bases, with 11 bases spanning the gap. Germline V gene sequence: CDR1 LNHNV, CDR2 YYDKDF (reference sequence). CDR3 sequence reads: CATSSNLGDSPLHF. CDR3 DNA: TGTGCCACCAGCAGCAACTTGGGGGATTCACCCCTCCACTTT.